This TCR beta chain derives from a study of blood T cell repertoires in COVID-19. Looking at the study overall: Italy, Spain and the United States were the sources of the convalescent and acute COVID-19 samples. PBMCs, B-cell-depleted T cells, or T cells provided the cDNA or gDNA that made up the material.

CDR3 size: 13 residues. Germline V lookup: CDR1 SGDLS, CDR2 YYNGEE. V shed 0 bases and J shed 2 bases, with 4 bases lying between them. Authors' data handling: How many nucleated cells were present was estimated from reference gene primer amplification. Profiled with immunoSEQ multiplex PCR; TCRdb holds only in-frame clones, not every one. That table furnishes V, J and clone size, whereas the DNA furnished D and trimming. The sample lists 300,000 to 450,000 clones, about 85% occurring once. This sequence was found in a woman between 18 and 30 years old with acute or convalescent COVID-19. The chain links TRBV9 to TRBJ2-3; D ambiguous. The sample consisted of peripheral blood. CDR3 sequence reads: CASSVELTDTQYF. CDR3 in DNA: TGTGCCAGCAGCGTAGAACTCACAGATACGCAGTATTTT. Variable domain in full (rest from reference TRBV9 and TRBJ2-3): DSGVTQTPKHLITATGQRVTLRCSPRSGDLSVYWYQQSLDQGLQFLIQYYNGEERAKGNILERFSAQQFPDLHSELNLSSLELGDSALYFCASSVELTDTQYFGPGTRLTVL.